These 32 T cell receptor beta chains share one sample of origin, sequenced in a study of shared clonotypes between healthy human individuals. TCRdb keeps only in-frame clones here, not all; method: immunoSEQ multiplex PCR. This sample yields about half a million clones, of which approximately 77% are seen a single time; around 12% belongs to the top ten. The specimen was PBMCs. The origin of the receptors is a woman in her thirties or forties in good health. Some clones in this sample may be carry-over from other donors' samples.

The CDR3 DNA follows: TGCAGCCATTCAAGGACCCCAAGCACAGATACGCAGTATTTT. Protein: CSHSRTPSTDTQYF. The chain has TRBV29-1 and TRBJ2-3; D unresolved. V was pared by 8 bases and J by 0 bases, with 15 bases between. The CDR3 extends over 14 amino acids. In germline, CDR1 is SQVTM, CDR2 ANQGSEA.

The chain recombines TRBV4-1 with TRBJ2-5; 11 positions agree with TRBD2. CDR1 is MGHRA, CDR2 YSYEKL, per germline. The CDR3 is 16 amino acids. V lost 4 bases, J lost 11 bases, and 15 bases stayed unmatched. The DNA for the CDR3 is TGCGCCAGCAGCCCTGTCCCTAGCGGGAGGATTGGAGAGCAGTACTTC. Protein product: CASSPVPSGRIGEQYF.

The rearrangement joins TRBV29-1 to TRBJ2-7; no firm D call. Germline CDR1 reads SQVTM; CDR2 reads ANQGSEA. The length of the CDR3 is 13 residues. The ends were cut back, 3 bases at V and 2 bases at J, with 11 bases in the middle. The CDR3 region has the DNA TGCAGCGTTGAGCTTGATCGTACCTACGAGCAGTACTTC. Translated, it gives CSVELDRTYEQYF.

The V call is TRBV28, the J call TRBJ2-7; 9 positions agree with TRBD1. Per the germline V gene, CDR1 is MDHEN and CDR2 is SYDVKM. With V trimmed by 10 bases and J by 0 bases, 4 bases remained unmatched. The CDR3 loop spans 13 amino acids. Here the CDR3 reads CATGDRVSYEQYF. The DNA for the CDR3 is TGTGCCACCGGGGACAGGGTCTCCTACGAGCAGTACTTC.

The rearrangement links TRBV7-3 to TRBJ2-1, with 10 bases identical to TRBD2. CDR1 is SGHTA and CDR2 is FQGTGA in the germline V gene. The CDR3 sequence is 14 residues long. The V segment lost 5 bases and the J segment 5 bases; nucleotides outside the gene matches: 3. Written as DNA, the CDR3 is TGTGCCAGCAGCACCGGACTAGCGGACAATGAGCAGTTCTTC. Protein: CASSTGLADNEQFF. The full variable domain, rest sourced from reference TRBV7-3 and TRBJ2-1, is GAGVSQTPSNKVTEKGKYVELRCDPISGHTALYWYRQSLGQGPEFLIYFQGTGAADDSGLPNDRFFAVRPEGSVSTLKIQRTERGDSAVYLCASSTGLADNEQFFGPGTRLTVL.

V is TRBV27 and J is TRBJ2-1; D remains unclear. Germline assignment: CDR1 MNHEY and CDR2 SMNVEV (reference sequence). V shed 5 bases and J shed 1 base, with 12 bases lying between them. The CDR3 contains 15 residues. CDR3 in amino acids: CASSPRTRSYNEQFF. In DNA form, the CDR3 reads TGTGCCAGCAGTCCCCGGACCAGATCCTACAATGAGCAGTTCTTC.

The CDR3 DNA reads as TGCGCCAGCAGCTTGGGGCCGTCGGGGGGCGGAAGCACAGATACGCAGTATTTT. The encoded protein is CASSLGPSGGGSTDTQYF. V is TRBV5-1 and J is TRBJ2-3; D possibly corresponds to TRBD2 (7 bases). Trimming removed 0 bases at V and 0 bases at J, with 17 bases between. The CDR3 has 18 amino acids. CDR1 SGHRS and CDR2 YFSETQ come from the germline V gene.

The chain joins TRBV11-3 to TRBJ1-3; D gene uncertain. Trimming took 6 bases from V and 2 from J, leaving 8 bases between them. This CDR3 is built from 13 residues. Per the germline V gene, CDR1 is SGHNT and CDR2 is YENEEA. This CDR3 reads CASSSLPGNTIYF. CDR3 bases: TGTGCCAGCAGTTCCCTCCCTGGAAACACCATATATTTT. Together with reference TRBV11-3 and TRBJ1-3, the CDR3 gives the full variable domain: EAGVVQSPRYKIIEKKQPVAFWCNPISGHNTLYWYLQNLGQGPELLIRYENEEAVDDSQLPKDRFSAERLKGVDSTLKIQPAELGDSAVYLCASSSLPGNTIYFGEGSWLTVV.

This chain links TRBV19 with TRBJ2-1; 10 nucleotides line up with TRBD2. This CDR3 spans 14 amino acids. Germline V gene lookup returns CDR1 LNHDA and CDR2 SQIVND (reference sequence). Losses at the gene ends were 8 bases for V and 7 bases for J; bases not matched to a gene: 8. DNA of the CDR3: TGTGCCAGTCGGACTAGCGGCCTGCGGAATGAGCAGTTCTTC. It is translated as CASRTSGLRNEQFF.

The chain is built from TRBV4-1 and TRBJ2-3, with 13 bases identical to TRBD2. The germline gives CDR1 MGHRA, CDR2 YSYEKL. Losses at the gene ends were 4 bases for V and 2 bases for J; bases not matched to a gene: 6. This CDR3 is built from 17 residues. CDR3 protein: CASSPRLAGGYTDTQYF. The CDR3 DNA reads as TGCGCCAGCAGCCCGAGACTAGCGGGAGGCTACACAGATACGCAGTATTTT.

The sample holds one count of this clone. The genes are TRBV7-9 and TRBJ2-7; 9 nucleotides agree with TRBD1. CDR1 is SEHNR, CDR2 FQNEAQ, per germline (reference sequence). With V trimmed by 2 bases and J by 3 bases, 5 bases remained unmatched. The CDR3 length is 15 residues. This CDR3 is CASSLLTGGDYEQYF. Written as DNA, the CDR3 is TGTGCCAGCAGCTTACTGACAGGGGGGGACTACGAGCAGTACTTC. Complete variable domain (other parts from reference TRBV7-9 and TRBJ2-7): DTGVSQNPRHKITKRGQNVTFRCDPISEHNRLYWYRQTLGQGPEFLTYFQNEAQLEKSRLLSDRFSAERPKGSFSTLEIQRTEQGDSAMYLCASSLLTGGDYEQYFGPGTRLTVT.

Comment on this clone: Given a far larger clone just one base away, this is likely a sequencing read error. The chain is built from TRBV19 and TRBJ1-1, with a possible D match to TRBD1 (5 bases). The CDR3 has 14 residues. From germline, CDR1 is LNHDA and CDR2 SQIVND (reference sequence). The V end lost 8 bases, the J end lost 1 base, and 14 bases lay between the germline ends. The CDR3 nucleotides are TGTGCCAGTTCATACGACGGGGCGAACACTGAAGCTTTCTTT. Translation: CASSYDGANTEAFF.

This chain links TRBV2 with TRBJ1-5, with TRBD1 identical over 10 bases. Trimming removed 6 bases from V and 7 bases from J; junction bases left unmatched: 6. This CDR3 region has 14 residues. Germline V CDR1 and CDR2: SNHLY, FYNNEI. The CDR3 DNA follows: TGTGCCAGCAGCCGGGACAGGGGAAGACAGCCCCAGCATTTT. It specifies CASSRDRGRQPQHF.

This clone was counted once. The rearrangement links TRBV19 to TRBJ2-3; 8 bases are a match to TRBD2. Germline V gene sequence: CDR1 LNHDA, CDR2 SQIVND (reference sequence). V lost 4 bases to trimming and J lost 4 bases; unmatched junction nucleotides: 10. The CDR3 runs to 16 residues. The CDR3 region has the DNA TGTGCCAGTAGTAAGGGGGGCGCGGGAGGCGCAGATACGCAGTATTTT. Protein sequence: CASSKGGAGGADTQYF.

The CDR3 DNA reads as TGTGCAAGTCGCTTAGCGCGTGACCAGCCCCAGCATTTT. This sequence encodes CASRLARDQPQHF. The rearrangement joins TRBV12-2 to TRBJ1-5. TRBV12-2 is a pseudogene. This CDR3 comprises 13 residues.

This clone was found once. The chain uses TRBV5-4 and TRBJ2-7; TRBD1 matches 8 bases. Trimming took 3 bases from V and 5 from J; bases not matched to a gene: 10. The germline CDR1 and CDR2 sequences are SGHNT and YYREEE (reference sequence). This CDR3 comprises 15 residues. CDR3 sequence: CASSYRDRSIDEQYF. The DNA for the CDR3 is TGTGCCAGCAGCTACCGGGACAGGTCCATCGACGAGCAGTACTTC.

This clone was detected only once. The genes are TRBV28 and TRBJ2-7, with D tentatively TRBD1 (5 bases). V lost 5 bases, J lost 2 bases, and 13 bases lay in between. CDR1 and CDR2 (germline): MDHEN, SYDVKM. The CDR3 sequence is 14 residues long. In DNA, the CDR3 is TGTGCCAGCAGTCCTGGGGCCTCTCCCTACGAGCAGTACTTC. This sequence encodes CASSPGASPYEQYF.

The chain employs TRBV5-4 and TRBJ2-1; TRBD2 matches 8 bases. J lost 7 bases, V lost 4 bases, and 10 bases had no gene match. CDR1 and CDR2 from the germline V gene are SGHNT and YYREEE (reference sequence). There are 15 residues in the CDR3. Here the CDR3 reads CASSIAGRRINEQFF. For the CDR3, the DNA is TGTGCCAGCAGCATAGCGGGACGGCGGATTAATGAGCAGTTCTTC.

This clone was observed many times. The rearrangement uses TRBV6-1 and TRBJ1-5; a weak D match, TRBD1 (5 bases). Trimming left V 5 bases short and J 5 bases short, with 10 bases between. Germline V gene sequence: CDR1 MNHNS, CDR2 SASEGT. There are 13 residues in the CDR3. The CDR3 DNA is TGTGCCAGCAGTCGGGACGAGTATCAGCCCCAGCATTTT. It encodes CASSRDEYQPQHF.

The J gene is TRBJ2-3, the V gene TRBV12-5; 8 nucleotides align to TRBD2. V trimming: 4 bases; J trimming: 4 bases; junction bases outside the gene matches: 7. Germline V gene sequence: CDR1 LGHNT, CDR2 FRNRAP. The CDR3 is 15 amino acids. CDR3 in amino acids: CASGSTGGQSDTQYF. The CDR3 nucleotides read TGTGCTAGTGGTTCGACGGGGGGGCAATCAGATACGCAGTATTTT.

The CDR3 coding sequence is TGTGCCAGCAACCCCTCCGGTCAACAGATTCAGTACTTC. It yields the protein CASNPSGQQIQYF. The V call is TRBV6-6, the J call TRBJ2-4; D is uncertain. The CDR3 is 13 residues long. Trimming stripped 7 bases from V and 10 bases from J, with 17 bases between. Germline loops: CDR1 MNHNY, CDR2 SVGAGI (reference sequence).

This clone was observed at least ten times. V gene TRBV5-4 combines with J gene TRBJ1-2; 9 nucleotides agree with TRBD1. The germline V gene encodes CDR1 SGHNT and CDR2 YYREEE (reference sequence). V trimming: 4 bases; J trimming: 3 bases; junction bases outside the gene matches: 13. The CDR3 is made up of 17 amino acids. This CDR3 reads CASSRTGAVQPYYGYTF. In nucleotides, the CDR3 is TGTGCCAGCAGCCGGACAGGGGCCGTGCAACCTTACTATGGCTACACCTTC.

As regards this clone: A far larger clone is just one base off, so this is likely a read error. Lacking the conserved final phenylalanine or tryptophan, this CDR3 likely reflects a read error. This chain's CDR3 is CASSIRGSYEQYL. As DNA, the CDR3 is TGTGCCAGCAGCATCCGGGGTAGCTACGAGCAGTACCTC. The chain carries TRBV7-2 and TRBJ2-7; D might be TRBD2 (5 bases). There are 13 residues in the CDR3. Germline-derived CDR1 and CDR2 are SGHTA and FQGNSA. The V end was cut by 5 bases, the J end by 3 bases, with 11 bases between.

A remark on this clone: This may come from a read error, since a much larger clone is one base off. The rearrangement uses TRBV19 and TRBJ2-5; the match to TRBD1 covers 11 bases. CDR3 length: 17 residues. Germline values: CDR1 LNHDA, CDR2 SQIVND (reference sequence). CDR3 nucleotides: TGTGCCAGTAGCTCTACCGGGACAGGGGGGAGTTGGGAGATCCAGTACTTC. This gives the protein CASSSTGTGGSWEIQYF.

V usage is TRBV5-1 and J usage is TRBJ2-3, with D perhaps matching TRBD1 (5 bases). V gave up 4 bases and J gave up 2 bases, with 17 bases separating them. The CDR3 spans 16 residues. Germline loops: CDR1 SGHRS, CDR2 YFSETQ. The CDR3 DNA is TGCGCCAGCAGCCTGACAGTAGGTAACCCCACAGATACGCAGTATTTT. As protein: CASSLTVGNPTDTQYF.

The chain links TRBV9 to TRBJ2-7; tentatively, D is TRBD1 or TRBD2 (5 bases each). Germline V gene data show CDR1 as SGDLS and CDR2 as YYNGEE. This CDR3 is 14 amino acids long. Between the trimmed V and J ends, which lost 4 bases and 6 bases, there was a span of 17 bases. Here the CDR3 DNA reads TGTGCCAGCAGCCCACGTGGGGGTAAAGGCGAGCAGTACTTC. Its protein is CASSPRGGKGEQYF.

The chain carries TRBV11-2 and TRBJ1-3; D might be TRBD1 (5 bases). Germline CDR1 and CDR2: SGHAT and FQNNGV. With 5 bases removed from V and 1 base from J, the gap between germline ends came to 12 bases. The CDR3 totals 15 residues. As DNA, the CDR3 is TGTGCCAGCAGCCCCCGGGACTTTTCTGGAAACACCATATATTTT. Its translation is CASSPRDFSGNTIYF.

This clone appeared a few times. The junction departs from germline at one end; a sequencing error may be responsible. This chain links TRBV15 with TRBJ2-7; D gene uncertain. This CDR3 is built from 12 residues. CDR1 is LNHNV, CDR2 YYDKDF, per germline (reference sequence). CDR3 protein: CVTSRDTDEQYF. The DNA for the CDR3 is TGTGTCACCAGCAGAGACACCGACGAGCAGTACTTC.

The genes are TRBV5-1 and TRBJ2-4; D not certain. With 5 bases removed from V and 0 bases from J, the gap between germline ends came to 9 bases. This CDR3 is built from 14 residues. Germline CDR1 and CDR2: SGHRS and YFSETQ. CDR3 sequence reads: CASSPQLAKNIQYF. DNA for the CDR3: TGCGCCAGCAGTCCCCAGTTAGCCAAAAACATTCAGTACTTC.

The chain employs TRBV10-3 and TRBJ1-2, with TRBD1 matching over 9 bases. This CDR3 has 15 amino acids. Germline trimming cut 6 bases from V and 4 bases from J; bases unmatched to any gene: 9. In germline, CDR1 is ENHRY, CDR2 SYGVKD. CDR3 in DNA: TGTGCCATCAGCTCCCAGGGACAGGGTTTCTATGGCTACACCTTC. This gives the protein CAISSQGQGFYGYTF.

This clone showed up just once. The chain employs TRBV11-2 and TRBJ2-7, with a tentative D call TRBD1 (6 bases). Germline CDR1 and CDR2: SGHAT and FQNNGV. Trimming shortened V by 1 base and J by 4 bases, and 11 bases separated the two germline ends. The CDR3 totals 14 residues. The CDR3 loop reads CASSLGGGTYEQYF. As DNA, the CDR3 is TGTGCCAGCAGCTTAGGAGGGGGAACGTACGAGCAGTACTTC. Supplemented by reference TRBV11-2 and TRBJ2-7, the full variable domain reads EAGVAQSPRYKIIEKRQSVAFWCNPISGHATLYWYQQILGQGPKLLIQFQNNGVVDDSQLPKDRFSAERLKGVDSTLKIQPAKLEDSAVYLCASSLGGGTYEQYFGPGTRLTVT.

The chain uses TRBV28 and TRBJ2-2; D remains unclear. Germline-derived CDR1 and CDR2 are MDHEN and SYDVKM. There are 13 residues in the CDR3. V was pared by 10 bases and J by 6 bases, with 15 bases between. CDR3 amino acids: CATDTHHAGELFF. The CDR3 DNA is TGTGCCACCGACACACATCACGCCGGGGAGCTGTTTTTT. Together with reference TRBV28 and TRBJ2-2, the CDR3 gives the full variable domain: DVKVTQSSRYLVKRTGEKVFLECVQDMDHENMFWYRQDPGLGLRLIYFSYDVKMKEKGDIPEGYSVSREKKERFSLILESASTNQTSMYLCATDTHHAGELFFGEGSRLTVL.